Listed below are T cell receptor beta chains from one sample, sequenced in a study of shared clonotypes between healthy human individuals. Sequencing used immunoSEQ multiplex PCR; TCRdb keeps in-frame clones, though not all of them. The top ten clones hold roughly 0.35% of a sample with 1,400,000 or so clones, about 98.5% of them seen once. The sequenced material came from naive CD4+ T cells sorted from blood. These receptor sequences come from a man between 25 and 39 years old in good health. The CDR3 runs from the conserved cysteine through the conserved F or W. A D gene is named only where the DNA matches it firmly. The listing skips clone size in some rows; elsewhere it reads once, few, many or a size class.

-,-,TRBV11-2,TRBJ2-7,TGTGCCAGCGCCAGGGCGACGTCCTACGAGCAGTACTTC,CASARATSYEQYF
-,-,TRBV6-5,TRBJ1-2,TGTGCCACCTCCCGGGGTTATGGCTACACCTTT,CATSRGYGYTF
-,-,TRBV29-1,TRBJ1-2,TGCAGCGCCCGGGACGAGTCCGACTATGGCTACACCTTC,CSARDESDYGYTF
-,-,TRBV5-1,TRBJ2-1,TGCGCCAGCAGCTTGGTGCCCAACTCCCCACCCAATGAGCAGTTCTTC,CASSLVPNSPPNEQFF
-,TRBD1,TRBV7-2,TRBJ2-7,TGTGCCAGCAGCACAAGCCGGGACAGTAAAGGCTACGAGCAGTACTTC,CASSTSRDSKGYEQYF
-,TRBD2,TRBV10-3,TRBJ2-2,TGTGCCATCAGCCGAGCGGGAGGGATCGGGGAGCTGTTTTTT,CAISRAGGIGELFF
-,-,TRBV6-1,TRBJ2-2,TGTGCCAGCAGTGTACTACAGAGCTCGAACACCGGGGAGCTGTTTTTT,CASSVLQSSNTGELFF
-,TRBD1,TRBV18,TRBJ2-7,TGTGCCAGCTCACCAGGCGCGCTAATGGACAGGGTAACCTTCGAGCAGTACTTC,CASSPGALMDRVTFEQYF
-,-,TRBV5-1,TRBJ2-5,TGCGCCAGCAGCTCGGACGCCCCCACGAGCCAGTACTTC,CASSSDAPTSQYF
-,-,TRBV5-1,TRBJ2-5,TGCGCCAGCAGCTTAGGTTGGACGGCTCAAGAGACCCAGTACTTC,CASSLGWTAQETQYF
-,-,TRBV5-6,TRBJ2-2,TGTGCCAGCAGCTTGGTAGGGCGGAACACCGGGGAGCTGTTTTTT,CASSLVGRNTGELFF
-,-,TRBV11-2,TRBJ2-1,TGTGCCAGCAGCTTAGTAGGGAGTTCCTACAATGAGCAGTTCTTC,CASSLVGSSYNEQFF
-,-,TRBV25-1,TRBJ2-3,TGTGCCAGCAGCCCCTCAGCTGGAACCACAGATACGCAGTATTTT,CASSPSAGTTDTQYF
-,-,TRBV5-4,TRBJ2-3,TGTGCCAGCAGCTTGAAACTAGAAATTTCCACAGATACGCAGTATTTT,CASSLKLEISTDTQYF
-,-,TRBV11-3,TRBJ2-1,TGTGCCAGCAGCCGAGACTTCACGGGAGAATCCTACAATGAGCAGTTCTTC,CASSRDFTGESYNEQFF
once,TRBD1,TRBV10-2,TRBJ2-1,TGCGCCAGCAGCGGGACAGGGGTTCTGAATGAGCAGTTCTTC,CASSGTGVLNEQFF
-,-,TRBV30,TRBJ1-3,TGTGCCTGGGGCCACTCTGGAAACACCATATATTTT,CAWGHSGNTIYF
-,-,TRBV7-2,TRBJ2-3,TGTGCCAGCAGCCTCTCCCAAGGCACAGATACGCAGTATTTT,CASSLSQGTDTQYF
-,TRBD1,TRBV7-2,TRBJ2-5,TGTGCCAGCAGCCGGGGACAGGGTGAGACCCAGTACTTC,CASSRGQGETQYF
-,-,TRBV18,TRBJ2-7,TGTGCCAGCTCAACCTCGACAGGTTTCCTCTACGAGCAGTACTTC,CASSTSTGFLYEQYF
-,-,TRBV20-1,TRBJ2-7,TGCAGCGCTAGCGAGCAGTACTTC,CSASEQYF
-,TRBD1,TRBV6-1,TRBJ2-7,TGTGCCAGCAGGTCCGGGACAGGGTTATCCTACGAGCAGTACTTC,CASRSGTGLSYEQYF
once,TRBD1,TRBV2,TRBJ2-7,TGTGCCAGCAGTATAGGGACAGGGGGCTACGAGCAGTACTTC,CASSIGTGGYEQYF
-,-,TRBV7-9,TRBJ1-5,TGTGCCAGCAGCTTAGTAGGCGGGGCGCGGGGTCAGCCCCAGCATTTT,CASSLVGGARGQPQHF
-,TRBD2,TRBV27,TRBJ2-1,TGTGCCAGCAGTTTATCGCTGACTAGCGGGAGGAGCAATGAGCAGTTCTTC,CASSLSLTSGRSNEQFF
-,-,TRBV11-2,TRBJ2-3,TGTGCCAGCAGCTTAGAGTATAGGTCCGATACGCAGTATTTT,CASSLEYRSDTQYF